A selection of T cell receptor beta chains follows, all from one sample in a study of T cells in Graves' hyperthyroidism and ophthalmopathy. One entry per CDR3 protein, called by TCRdb with MiXCR from the multiplex PCR reads. The sample lists roughly 170,000 distinct CDR3 sequences; about a sixth were seen once. The sequenced material came from blood. Receptors were obtained from a woman in her forties or fifties with Graves' hyperthyroidism. CDR3s include the opening cysteine and the closing phenylalanine or tryptophan. D genes are given only for firm matches. Rows may omit the clone size; those that give it use once, few, many or a size class.

TRBV7-9	many	TRBD1	TRBJ1-6	CASSDRVANSPLHF
TRBV19	many	NA	TRBJ2-5	CASIPGWGSGSAQYF
TRBV5-4	NA	TRBD1	TRBJ2-2	CASRQGGNTGELFF
TRBV4-2	NA	NA	TRBJ1-5	CASSQDLASYSNQPQHF
TRBV29-1	many	NA	TRBJ1-1	CSVPGSTGSVTEAFF
TRBV19	NA	NA	TRBJ1-6	CASTQTGSFYNSPLHF
TRBV5-1	many	NA	TRBJ2-1	CASSALTLMRQTYNEQFF
TRBV28	many	NA	TRBJ2-7	CASTTRSYEQYF
TRBV12-3/TRBV12-4	NA	NA	TRBJ1-1	CASSLIAGGQGEAFF
TRBV11-2	NA	NA	TRBJ1-3	CASSSDQGLSGNTIYF
TRBV4-3	few	NA	TRBJ1-2	CASSPTDGFWGYTF
TRBV19	many	NA	TRBJ2-1	CASSAVSYNEQFF
TRBV7-9	NA	TRBD1	TRBJ2-5	CASSLKQGARRETQYF
TRBV9	NA	NA	TRBJ2-3	CASRSGSGPTSTDTQYF
TRBV7-8	NA	NA	TRBJ2-3	CASSLAASDTQYF
TRBV18	many	NA	TRBJ2-1	CASSPGGKSSYNEQFF
TRBV19	many	NA	TRBJ1-1	CASRKVDSTNTEAFF
TRBV9	many	NA	TRBJ1-1	CASSAFSGNTEAFF
TRBV6-1	many	NA	TRBJ1-1	CASTHDGNAEAFF
TRBV28	NA	TRBD1	TRBJ1-5	CASSSLTGGFQPQHF
TRBV6-1	many	NA	TRBJ1-2	CASKRTLSNYGYTF
TRBV20-1	many	TRBD1	TRBJ1-4	CSAQLGGGSEKLFF
TRBV12-3/TRBV12-4	many	NA	TRBJ1-1	CASSLRQGGTEAFF
TRBV20-1	NA	NA	TRBJ2-3	CSAEHNPTTQYF
TRBV14	NA	TRBD1	TRBJ2-7	CASSLTPGQWDEQYF
TRBV12-3/TRBV12-4	many	NA	TRBJ1-1	CASSLRGSEAFF
TRBV27	many	TRBD1	TRBJ2-1	CASSRQGTYNEQFF
TRBV29-1	many	NA	TRBJ2-5	CSAGGPDRDYQETQYF
TRBV7-2	many	NA	TRBJ1-2	CASSWDNYGYTF
TRBV7-3	many	TRBD1	TRBJ2-1	CASSRTGTGDNEQFF
TRBV7-2	few	NA	TRBJ2-5	CASSSQGRRETQYF
TRBV9	many	NA	TRBJ1-4	CASSVGVGSSNEKLFF
TRBV3-1	many	NA	TRBJ2-7	CASSQVPARISYEQYF
TRBV13	many	TRBD2	TRBJ2-5	CASTLASGGIQETQYF
TRBV4-3	NA	NA	TRBJ1-2	CASSVRRGDYGYTF
TRBV28	many	TRBD1	TRBJ1-2	CATHAGTANYGYTF
TRBV6-1	many	NA	TRBJ1-5	CASSESPGLGSQPQHF